The 24 T cell receptor beta chains below come from one sample, sequenced in a study of T-cell memory formation after mild COVID-19. TCRdb re-derived calls from the 5' RACE reads in MiXCR, one entry per CDR3 protein. The sample has 550,000 to 600,000 distinct CDR3 sequences, 20% to 25% seen once. What was sequenced was PBMCs or a T cell subset sorted from them (not recorded which). These receptor sequences come from an adult woman who had mild COVID-19 (a few samples of this study predate the infection). Cell type and time point are not known.

V and J are TRBV14 and TRBJ1-2, with 7 nucleotides matching TRBD1. The CDR3 totals 13 residues. Germline CDR1 is SGHDN and CDR2 is FVKESK. V trimming: 4 bases; J trimming: 4 bases; junction bases outside the gene matches: 3. The CDR3 DNA reads as TGTGCCAGCAGCCGAGGGGGCGGCTATGGCTACACCTTC. This sequence encodes CASSRGGGYGYTF.

This clonotype was picked up a small number of times. The chain links TRBV11-1 to TRBJ1-1; D is unclear. Per the germline V gene, CDR1 is SGHAT and CDR2 is FQDESV (reference sequence). Trimming stripped 3 bases from V and 6 bases from J, with 11 bases between. The CDR3 runs to 13 residues. The DNA of the CDR3 is TGTGCCAGCAGCTTCGACACTGGGGCTGAAGCTTTCTTT. Translated: CASSFDTGAEAFF. The full variable domain, rest sourced from reference TRBV11-1 and TRBJ1-1, is EAEVAQSPRYKITEKSQAVAFWCDPISGHATLYWYRQILGQGPELLVQFQDESVVDDSQLPKDRFSAERLKGVDSTLKIQPAELGDSAMYLCASSFDTGAEAFFGQGTRLTVV.

V gene TRBV18 combines with J gene TRBJ2-3; D gene ambiguous. The germline gives CDR1 KGHSH, CDR2 LQKENI. The CDR3 length is 17 residues. V was shortened by 2 bases and J by 0 bases, with 15 bases between the two germline ends. As DNA, the CDR3 is TGTGCCAGCTCACCATCTACCCGGACCAGGAGCACAGATACGCAGTATTTT. Its protein is CASSPSTRTRSTDTQYF.

The chain couples TRBV4-2 to TRBJ2-1; 7 nucleotides align to TRBD2. Germline V gives CDR1 LGHNA, CDR2 YNFKEQ. V was pared by 4 bases and J by 7 bases, with 13 bases of the junction left unmatched. This CDR3 has 16 amino acids. CDR3 in DNA: TGTGCCAGCAGCCGAAACGTGGCTAGCGGCATTAATGAGCAGTTCTTC. It codes for CASSRNVASGINEQFF.

The table lists this clonotype with a few counts. The chain combines TRBV6-6 with TRBJ2-7; 12 bases align to TRBD2. V lost 4 bases to trimming and J lost 5 bases; unmatched junction nucleotides: 6. The CDR3 is 15 residues long. Germline V lookup: CDR1 MNHNY, CDR2 SVGAGI (reference sequence). Written as DNA, the CDR3 is TGTGCCAGCAGTTTGACTAGCGGGAGAAGTGACGAGCAGTACTTC. This translates into CASSLTSGRSDEQYF.

This clonotype has only a few counts. CDR3 bases: TGTGCCAGCAGCCAACGAGGGGGTATGAACACTGAAGCTTTCTTT. Its protein is CASSQRGGMNTEAFF. This chain links TRBV11-3 with TRBJ1-1, with D perhaps matching TRBD1 (6 bases). Germline assignment: CDR1 SGHNT and CDR2 YENEEA. The CDR3 runs 15 residues. V lost 5 bases and J 0 bases, leaving 13 bases between the germline ends.

The genes are TRBV7-9 and TRBJ1-2; D gene ambiguous. V lost 3 bases and J lost 8, with 13 bases in between. The CDR3 spans 13 residues. From germline, CDR1 is SEHNR and CDR2 FQNEAQ (reference sequence). The CDR3: CASSLALGWGYTF. The CDR3, as DNA: TGTGCCAGCAGCTTGGCACTGGGCTGGGGCTACACCTTC.

In its sample, this clonotype was seen a few times. This chain links TRBV29-1 with TRBJ1-1, with D unresolved. The CDR3 loop spans 14 amino acids. CDR1 is SQVTM, CDR2 ANQGSEA, per germline. The V end lost 7 bases, the J end lost 2 bases, and 17 bases lay between the germline ends. The CDR3 DNA reads TGCAGCGCCGACCCCGACGTGGGCAACACTGAAGCTTTCTTT. As protein: CSADPDVGNTEAFF. The full variable domain, rest sourced from reference TRBV29-1 and TRBJ1-1, is SAVISQKPSRDICQRGTSLTIQCQVDSQVTMMFWYRQQPGQSLTLIATANQGSEATYESGFVIDKFPISRPNLTFSTLTVSNMSPEDSSIYLCSADPDVGNTEAFFGQGTRLTVV.

This chain uses TRBV29-1 with TRBJ2-7, with 10 bases aligning to TRBD1. CDR1 and CDR2 (germline): SQVTM, ANQGSEA. Trimming at V came to 5 bases and at J to 5 bases, leaving 9 bases not matched to a gene. The CDR3 extends over 14 amino acids. CDR3 region: CSVTPGTGVDEQYF. The CDR3 nucleotides are TGCAGCGTTACTCCCGGGACAGGGGTCGACGAGCAGTACTTC.

This clonotype has more than one count but fewer than ten. The rearrangement joins TRBV12-3 or TRBV12-4 to TRBJ2-6, with D possibly being TRBD1 (5 bases). The CDR3 consists of 15 residues. V was shortened by 6 bases and J by 3 bases, with 12 bases between the two germline ends. The chain's CDR3 is CASRKSGLGANVLTF. DNA of the CDR3: TGTGCCAGCAGGAAATCAGGGCTTGGGGCCAACGTCCTGACTTTC.

This clonotype was counted a few times. This chain joins TRBV4-1 and TRBJ1-4; D ambiguous. The CDR3 covers 16 residues. Germline V lookup: CDR1 MGHRA, CDR2 YSYEKL. V was cut by 4 bases and J by 7 bases, with 19 bases left in between. CDR3 nucleotide sequence: TGCGCCAGCAGCCTCCCCGATGGGCCGCTGCGTGAAAAACTGTTTTTT. This encodes CASSLPDGPLREKLFF.

V and J are TRBV19 and TRBJ2-2, with TRBD2 matching 7 bases. The CDR3 has 16 amino acids. Unmatched junction bases numbered 8, after V lost 7 bases and J lost 0 bases. Germline CDR1 LNHDA, CDR2 SQIVND (reference sequence). The CDR3 nucleotides are TGTGCCAGTAAAACCTCCGGGACTACGAACACCGGGGAGCTGTTTTTT. Amino acids: CASKTSGTTNTGELFF.

This chain connects TRBV5-1 to TRBJ2-7; TRBD2 is a possible D gene (6 bases). This CDR3 has 15 amino acids. CDR1 and CDR2 (germline): SGHRS, YFSETQ. The ends were cut back, 4 bases at V and 2 bases at J, with 16 bases in the middle. The CDR3 spells CASSPLNGGTYEQYF. CDR3 DNA sequence: TGCGCCAGCAGCCCATTAAACGGGGGTACCTACGAGCAGTACTTC.

This clonotype has only a few counts. This chain links TRBV6-5 with TRBJ2-3; 7 bases are shared with TRBD1. V was pared by 6 bases and J by 4 bases, with 10 bases of the junction left unmatched. The CDR3 is 15 amino acids. Germline V gene data show CDR1 as MNHEY and CDR2 as SVGAGI. The CDR3 DNA follows: TGTGCCAGCAGGCAGACAGGGATATATGCAGATACGCAGTATTTT. Translating gives CASRQTGIYADTQYF.

This chain uses TRBV7-8 with TRBJ2-7, with D perhaps matching TRBD2 (6 bases). CDR3 size: 15 residues. Deletions cut 4 bases from V and 0 bases from J, with 13 bases between. CDR1 and CDR2 from the germline V gene are SGHVS and FQNEAQ. The CDR3, as DNA: TGTGCCAGCAGCTCGGGGGTGGATAGCTCCTACGAGCAGTACTTC. Translating gives CASSSGVDSSYEQYF.

The chain uses TRBV12-3 or TRBV12-4 and TRBJ1-1; no definite D call. This CDR3 is 14 amino acids long. V was clipped by 7 bases and J by 1 base, with 13 bases between them. The CDR3 DNA is TGTGCCAGCATTCGAGCAGGATGGAACACTGAAGCTTTCTTT. Amino acid sequence: CASIRAGWNTEAFF.

The sample holds a few counts of this clonotype. This rearrangement joins TRBV11-2 to TRBJ2-2, with TRBD1 matching over 9 bases. This CDR3 is 18 amino acids long. Germline V gives CDR1 SGHAT, CDR2 FQNNGV. With 3 bases clipped from V and 0 bases from J, the junction kept 8 bases outside the gene matches. The CDR3 region is CASSLDGRTGANTGELFF. The CDR3 DNA is TGTGCCAGCAGCTTGGACGGCCGGACAGGGGCGAACACCGGGGAGCTGTTTTTT.

The rearrangement uses TRBV12-3 or TRBV12-4 and TRBJ1-5; D is unresolved. CDR3 length: 13 amino acids. Trimming stripped 0 bases from V and 5 bases from J, with 5 bases between. CDR3 in DNA: TGTGCCAGCAGTTTAGCTCTTTATCAGCCCCAGCATTTT. Translating gives CASSLALYQPQHF.

This chain links TRBV7-9 with TRBJ1-1; D might be TRBD1 (6 bases). The CDR3 is 16 residues long. Trimming removed 5 bases from V and 5 bases from J, with 21 bases in between. From germline, CDR1 is SEHNR and CDR2 FQNEAQ (reference sequence). The CDR3: CASSPGPGGLRTEAFF. DNA for the CDR3: TGTGCCAGCAGCCCAGGTCCGGGGGGCCTGAGAACTGAAGCTTTCTTT.

This clonotype was detected once. This sequence joins TRBV24-1 and TRBJ2-6; D not certain. The CDR3 is made up of 15 amino acids. The germline V gene has CDR1 KGHDR and CDR2 SFDVKD. Trimming stripped 5 bases from V and 0 bases from J, with 7 bases between. The CDR3 loop reads CATSAESSGANVLTF. The CDR3 DNA reads TGTGCCACCAGTGCCGAGAGCTCTGGGGCCAACGTCCTGACTTTC.

The V and J genes are TRBV18 and TRBJ1-1, with D unclear. The CDR3 is 16 amino acids. V was trimmed by 3 bases and J by 0 bases, leaving 14 bases between them. Germline V CDR1 and CDR2: KGHSH, LQKENI. CDR3 nucleotide sequence: TGTGCCAGCTCACCCCCCGCAGGAGGACTGAACACTGAAGCTTTCTTT. Its protein is CASSPPAGGLNTEAFF.

The sample holds a few counts of this clonotype. This rearrangement joins TRBV5-1 to TRBJ1-2, with 9 bases identical to TRBD1. V gave up 3 bases and J gave up 6 bases; unmatched junction bases: 3. Germline-derived CDR1 and CDR2 are SGHRS and YFSETQ. The CDR3 is made up of 13 amino acids. CDR3 protein: CASSSGTGHGYTF. The CDR3 bases are TGCGCCAGCAGCTCCGGGACAGGGCATGGCTACACCTTC.

This chain uses TRBV4-1 with TRBJ2-7, with 11 bases identical to TRBD2. Germline assignment: CDR1 MGHRA and CDR2 YSYEKL. After removal of 5 bases from V and 3 bases from J, the junction contained 9 bases not matched to a gene. There are 16 residues in the CDR3. This CDR3 is CASSTATSGTLYEQYF. DNA for the CDR3: TGCGCCAGCAGCACAGCGACTAGCGGGACGCTCTACGAGCAGTACTTC.

The chain links TRBV4-1 to TRBJ2-7, with TRBD2 matching 7 bases. The CDR3 length is 14 residues. V was clipped by 1 base and J by 5 bases; unmatched bases: 5. CDR1 and CDR2 (germline): MGHRA, YSYEKL. CDR3 in DNA: TGCGCCAGCAGCCAAGTAGCGGGTCGAGACGAGCAGTACTTC. Translated, it gives CASSQVAGRDEQYF.